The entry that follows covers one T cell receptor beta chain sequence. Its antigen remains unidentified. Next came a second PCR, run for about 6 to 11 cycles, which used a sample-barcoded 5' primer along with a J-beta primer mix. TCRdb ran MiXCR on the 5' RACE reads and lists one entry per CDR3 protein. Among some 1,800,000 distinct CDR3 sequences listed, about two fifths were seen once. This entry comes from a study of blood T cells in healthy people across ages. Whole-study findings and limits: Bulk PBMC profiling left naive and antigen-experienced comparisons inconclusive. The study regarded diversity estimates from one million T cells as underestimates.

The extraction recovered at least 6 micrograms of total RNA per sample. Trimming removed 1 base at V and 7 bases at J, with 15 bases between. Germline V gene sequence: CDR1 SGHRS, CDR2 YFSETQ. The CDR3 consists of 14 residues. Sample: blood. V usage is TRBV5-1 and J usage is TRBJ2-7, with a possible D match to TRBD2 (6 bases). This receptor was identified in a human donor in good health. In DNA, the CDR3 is TGCGCCAGCAGCTTGAGTCCCGACCGGGAGGAGCAGTACTTC. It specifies CASSLSPDREEQYF.